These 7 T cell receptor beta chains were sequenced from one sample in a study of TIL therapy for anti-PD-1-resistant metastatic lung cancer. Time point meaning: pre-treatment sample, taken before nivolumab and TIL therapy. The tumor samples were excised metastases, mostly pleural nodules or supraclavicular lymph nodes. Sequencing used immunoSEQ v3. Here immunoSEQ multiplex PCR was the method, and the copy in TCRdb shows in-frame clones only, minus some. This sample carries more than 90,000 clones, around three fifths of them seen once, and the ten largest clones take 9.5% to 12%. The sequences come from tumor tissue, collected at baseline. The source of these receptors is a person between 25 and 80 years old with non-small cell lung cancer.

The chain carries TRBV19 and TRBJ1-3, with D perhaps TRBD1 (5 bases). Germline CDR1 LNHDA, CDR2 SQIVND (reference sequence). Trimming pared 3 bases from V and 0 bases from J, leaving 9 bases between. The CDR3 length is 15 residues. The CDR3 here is CASSMGLVSGNTIYF. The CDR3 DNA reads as TGTGCCAGTAGTATGGGACTAGTCTCTGGAAACACCATATATTTT.

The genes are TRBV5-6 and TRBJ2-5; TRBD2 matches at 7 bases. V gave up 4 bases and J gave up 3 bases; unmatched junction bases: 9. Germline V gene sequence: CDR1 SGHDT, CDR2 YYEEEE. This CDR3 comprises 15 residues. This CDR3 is CASSRTGLAEETQYF. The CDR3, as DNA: TGTGCCAGCAGCCGGACGGGGCTAGCGGAAGAGACCCAGTACTTC.

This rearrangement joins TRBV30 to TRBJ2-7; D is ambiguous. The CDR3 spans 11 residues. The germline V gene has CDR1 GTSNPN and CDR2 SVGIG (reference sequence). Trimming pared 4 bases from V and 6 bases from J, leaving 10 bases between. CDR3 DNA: TGTGCCTGGACCACCTCTGGCGAGCAGTACTTC. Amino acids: CAWTTSGEQYF. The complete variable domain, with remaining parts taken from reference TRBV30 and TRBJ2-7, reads SQTIHQWPATLVQPVGSPLSLECTVEGTSNPNLYWYRQAAGRGLQLLFYSVGIGQISSEVPQNLSASRPQDRQFILSSKKLLLSDSGFYLCAWTTSGEQYFGPGTRLTVT.

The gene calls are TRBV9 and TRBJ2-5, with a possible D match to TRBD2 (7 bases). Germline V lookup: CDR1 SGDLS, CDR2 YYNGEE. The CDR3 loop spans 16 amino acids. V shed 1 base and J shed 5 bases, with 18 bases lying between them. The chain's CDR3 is CASSVSGGGPGETQYF. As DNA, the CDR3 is TGTGCCAGCAGCGTATCAGGCGGGGGCCCGGGTGAGACCCAGTACTTC.

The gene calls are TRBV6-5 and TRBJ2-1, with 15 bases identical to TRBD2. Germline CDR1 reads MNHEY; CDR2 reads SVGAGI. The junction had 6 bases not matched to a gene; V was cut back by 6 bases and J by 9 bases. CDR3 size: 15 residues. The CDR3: CASRRTSGGASEQFF. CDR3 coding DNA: TGTGCCAGCAGACGGACTAGCGGGGGGGCAAGTGAGCAGTTCTTC.

Written as DNA, the CDR3 is TGTGCCAGCTCACCCGGCGGAGAGCGTGACAATGAGCAGTTCTTC. Residues: CASSPGGERDNEQFF. The chain links TRBV18 to TRBJ2-1; D is unclear. The CDR3 totals 15 residues. Germline loops: CDR1 KGHSH, CDR2 LQKENI. With 3 bases removed from V and 5 bases from J, the gap between germline ends came to 14 bases.

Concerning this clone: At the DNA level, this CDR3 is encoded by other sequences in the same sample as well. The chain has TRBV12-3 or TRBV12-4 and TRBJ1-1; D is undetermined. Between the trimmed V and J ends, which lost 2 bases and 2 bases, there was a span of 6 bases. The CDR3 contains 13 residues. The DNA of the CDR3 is TGTGCCAGCAGTTTACATCAAAACACTGAAGCTTTCTTT. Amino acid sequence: CASSLHQNTEAFF.